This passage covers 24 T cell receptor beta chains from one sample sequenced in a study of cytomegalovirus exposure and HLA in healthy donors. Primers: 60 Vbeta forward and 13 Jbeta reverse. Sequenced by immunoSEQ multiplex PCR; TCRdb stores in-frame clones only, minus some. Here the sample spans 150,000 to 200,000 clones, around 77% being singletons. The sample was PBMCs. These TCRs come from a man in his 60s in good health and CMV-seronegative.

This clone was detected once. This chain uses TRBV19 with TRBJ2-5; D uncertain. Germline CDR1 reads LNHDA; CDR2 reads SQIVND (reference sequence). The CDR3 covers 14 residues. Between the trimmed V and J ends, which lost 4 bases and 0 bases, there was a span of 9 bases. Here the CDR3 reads CASSTTRYQETQYF. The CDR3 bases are TGTGCCAGTAGTACCACGAGGTACCAAGAGACCCAGTACTTC.

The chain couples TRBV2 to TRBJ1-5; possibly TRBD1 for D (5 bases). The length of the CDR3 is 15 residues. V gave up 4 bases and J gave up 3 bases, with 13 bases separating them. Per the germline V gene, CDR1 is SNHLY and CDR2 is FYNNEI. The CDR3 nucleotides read TGTGCCAGCAGTGCCGGCGGGGCCTACAATCAGCCCCAGCATTTT. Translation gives CASSAGGAYNQPQHF.

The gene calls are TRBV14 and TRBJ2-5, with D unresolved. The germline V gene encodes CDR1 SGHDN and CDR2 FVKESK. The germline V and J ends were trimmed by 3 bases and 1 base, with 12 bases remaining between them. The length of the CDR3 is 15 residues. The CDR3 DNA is TGTGCCAGCAGCCAGGGTCTTAGAGGCCAAGAGACCCAGTACTTC. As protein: CASSQGLRGQETQYF.

The DNA of the CDR3 is TGCGCCAGCAGCTTGGTCGCAGGGGAAGACGAGCAGTACTTC. Translated, it gives CASSLVAGEDEQYF. The chain joins TRBV5-1 to TRBJ2-7; possible D gene TRBD1, 6 bases. The CDR3 spans 14 residues. V was shortened by 0 bases and J by 5 bases, with 12 bases between the two germline ends. From germline, CDR1 is SGHRS and CDR2 YFSETQ.

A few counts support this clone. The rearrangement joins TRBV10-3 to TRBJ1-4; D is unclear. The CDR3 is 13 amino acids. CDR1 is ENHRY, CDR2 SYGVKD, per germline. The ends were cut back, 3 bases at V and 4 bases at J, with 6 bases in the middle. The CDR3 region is CAISDGLNEKLFF. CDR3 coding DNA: TGTGCCATCAGTGACGGACTTAATGAAAAACTGTTTTTT.

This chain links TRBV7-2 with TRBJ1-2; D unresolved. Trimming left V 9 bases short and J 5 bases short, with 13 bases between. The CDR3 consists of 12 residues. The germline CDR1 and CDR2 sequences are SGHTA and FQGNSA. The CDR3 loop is CASSPTGYGYTF. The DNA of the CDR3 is TGTGCCAGTTCTCCGACGGGGTATGGCTACACCTTC.

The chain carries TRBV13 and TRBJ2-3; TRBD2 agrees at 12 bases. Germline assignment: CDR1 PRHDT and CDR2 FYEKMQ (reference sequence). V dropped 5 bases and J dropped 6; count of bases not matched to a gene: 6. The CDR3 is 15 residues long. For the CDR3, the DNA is TGTGCCAGCAGCCACCTAGCGGGGGGGTATGATACGCAGTATTTT. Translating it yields CASSHLAGGYDTQYF. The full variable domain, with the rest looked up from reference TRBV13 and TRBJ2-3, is AAGVIQSPRHLIKEKRETATLKCYPIPRHDTVYWYQQGPGQDPQFLISFYEKMQSDKGSIPDRFSAQQFSDYHSELNMSSLELGDSALYFCASSHLAGGYDTQYFGPGTRLTVL.

CDR3 bases: TGTGCCAGCAGCCCCTGGCAGGGGAACACTGAAGCTTTCTTT. Its protein product is CASSPWQGNTEAFF. V gene TRBV28 combines with J gene TRBJ1-1; D perhaps matches TRBD1 (5 bases). Germline loops: CDR1 MDHEN, CDR2 SYDVKM. There are 14 residues in the CDR3. With 6 bases removed from V and 1 base from J, the gap between germline ends came to 12 bases.

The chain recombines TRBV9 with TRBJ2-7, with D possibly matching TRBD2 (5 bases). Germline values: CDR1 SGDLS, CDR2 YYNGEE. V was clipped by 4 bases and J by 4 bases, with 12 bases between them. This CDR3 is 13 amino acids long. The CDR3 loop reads CASSSGVGYEQYF. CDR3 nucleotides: TGTGCCAGCAGCTCCGGGGTCGGGTACGAGCAGTACTTC.

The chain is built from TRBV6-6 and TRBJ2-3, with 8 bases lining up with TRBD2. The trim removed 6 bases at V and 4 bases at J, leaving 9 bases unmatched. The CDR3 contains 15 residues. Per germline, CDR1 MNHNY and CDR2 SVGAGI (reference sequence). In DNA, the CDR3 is TGTGCCAGCAGCGCGAACCGGGGGGGCCCAGATACGCAGTATTTT. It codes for CASSANRGGPDTQYF.

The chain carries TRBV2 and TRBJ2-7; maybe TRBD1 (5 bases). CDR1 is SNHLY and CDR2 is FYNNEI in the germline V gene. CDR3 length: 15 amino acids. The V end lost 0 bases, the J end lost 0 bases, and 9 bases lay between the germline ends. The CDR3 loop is CASSEASGHSYEQYF. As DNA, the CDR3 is TGTGCCAGCAGTGAAGCGTCCGGACACTCCTACGAGCAGTACTTC.

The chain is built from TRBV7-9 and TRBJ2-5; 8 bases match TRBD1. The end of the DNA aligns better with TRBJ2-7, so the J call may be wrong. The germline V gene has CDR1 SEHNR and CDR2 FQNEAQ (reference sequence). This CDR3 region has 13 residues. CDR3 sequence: CASEGQVEYEQYF. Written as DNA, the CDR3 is TGTGCCAGCGAGGGACAGGTAGAATACGAGCAGTACTTC.

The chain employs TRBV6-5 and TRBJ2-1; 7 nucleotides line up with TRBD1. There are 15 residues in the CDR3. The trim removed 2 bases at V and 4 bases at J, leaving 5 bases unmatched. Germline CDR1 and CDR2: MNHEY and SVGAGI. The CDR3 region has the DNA TGTGCCAGCAGTTACGTACAGGGGCGATACAATGAGCAGTTCTTC. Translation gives CASSYVQGRYNEQFF.

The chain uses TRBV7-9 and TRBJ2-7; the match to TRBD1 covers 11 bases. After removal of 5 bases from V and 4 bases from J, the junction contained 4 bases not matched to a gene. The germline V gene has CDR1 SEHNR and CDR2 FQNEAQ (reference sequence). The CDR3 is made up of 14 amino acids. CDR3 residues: CASSPRDRGYEQYF. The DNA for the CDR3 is TGTGCCAGCAGCCCACGGGACAGGGGGTACGAGCAGTACTTC. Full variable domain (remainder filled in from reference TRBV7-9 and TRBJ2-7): DTGVSQNPRHKITKRGQNVTFRCDPISEHNRLYWYRQTLGQGPEFLTYFQNEAQLEKSRLLSDRFSAERPKGSFSTLEIQRTEQGDSAMYLCASSPRDRGYEQYFGPGTRLTVT.

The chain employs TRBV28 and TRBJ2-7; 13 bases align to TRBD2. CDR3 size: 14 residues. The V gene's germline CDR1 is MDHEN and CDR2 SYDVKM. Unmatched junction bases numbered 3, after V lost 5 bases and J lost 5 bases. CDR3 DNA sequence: TGTGCCAGCAGTGTAACTAGCGGGGGGGACGAGCAGTACTTC. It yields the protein CASSVTSGGDEQYF.

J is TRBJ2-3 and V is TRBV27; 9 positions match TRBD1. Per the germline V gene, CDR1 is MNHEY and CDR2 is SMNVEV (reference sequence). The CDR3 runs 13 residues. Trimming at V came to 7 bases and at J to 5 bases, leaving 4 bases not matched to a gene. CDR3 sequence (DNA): TGTGCCAGCACCCCGGACAGGGGAGATACGCAGTATTTT. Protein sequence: CASTPDRGDTQYF.

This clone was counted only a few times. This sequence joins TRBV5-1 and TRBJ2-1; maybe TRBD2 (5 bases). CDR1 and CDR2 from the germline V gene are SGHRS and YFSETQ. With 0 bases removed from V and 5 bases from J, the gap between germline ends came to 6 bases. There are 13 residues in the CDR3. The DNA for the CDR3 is TGCGCCAGCAGCTTGGAGGGAGACAATGAGCAGTTCTTC. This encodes CASSLEGDNEQFF.

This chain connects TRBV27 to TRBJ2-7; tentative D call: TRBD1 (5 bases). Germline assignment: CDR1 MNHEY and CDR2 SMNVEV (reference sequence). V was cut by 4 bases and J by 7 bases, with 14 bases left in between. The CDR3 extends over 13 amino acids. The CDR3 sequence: CASSYGTGLEQYF. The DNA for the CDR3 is TGTGCCAGCAGTTACGGAACAGGCTTGGAGCAGTACTTC.

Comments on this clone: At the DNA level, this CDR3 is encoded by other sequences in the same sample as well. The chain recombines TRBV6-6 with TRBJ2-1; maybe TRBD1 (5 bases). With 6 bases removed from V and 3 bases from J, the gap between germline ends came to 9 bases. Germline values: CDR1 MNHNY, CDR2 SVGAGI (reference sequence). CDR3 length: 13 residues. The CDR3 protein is CASSRDSYNEQFF. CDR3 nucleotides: TGTGCCAGCAGCCGCGACAGCTACAATGAGCAGTTCTTC.

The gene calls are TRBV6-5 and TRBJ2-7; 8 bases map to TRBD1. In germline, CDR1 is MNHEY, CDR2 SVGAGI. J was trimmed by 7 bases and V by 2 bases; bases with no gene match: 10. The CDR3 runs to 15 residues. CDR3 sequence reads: CASSYTGTGLREQYF. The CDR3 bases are TGTGCCAGCAGTTACACCGGGACAGGCCTACGGGAGCAGTACTTC.

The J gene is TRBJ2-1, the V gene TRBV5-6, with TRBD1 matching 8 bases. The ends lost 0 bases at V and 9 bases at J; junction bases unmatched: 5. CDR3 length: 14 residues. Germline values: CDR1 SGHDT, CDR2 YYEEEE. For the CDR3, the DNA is TGTGCCAGCAGCTTGGGGACAGGGTTGGGTGAGCAGTTCTTC. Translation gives CASSLGTGLGEQFF.

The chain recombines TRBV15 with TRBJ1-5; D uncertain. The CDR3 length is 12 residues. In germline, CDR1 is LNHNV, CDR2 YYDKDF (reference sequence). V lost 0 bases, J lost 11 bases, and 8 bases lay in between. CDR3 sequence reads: CATSRDLTSQHF. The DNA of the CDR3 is TGTGCCACCAGCAGAGATCTGACATCCCAGCATTTT.

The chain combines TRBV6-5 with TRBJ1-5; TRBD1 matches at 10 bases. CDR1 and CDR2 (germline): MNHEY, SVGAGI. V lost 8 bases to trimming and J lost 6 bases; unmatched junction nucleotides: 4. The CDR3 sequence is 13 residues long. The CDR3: CASRDRGGQPQHF. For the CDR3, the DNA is TGTGCCAGCCGGGACAGGGGAGGTCAGCCCCAGCATTTT.

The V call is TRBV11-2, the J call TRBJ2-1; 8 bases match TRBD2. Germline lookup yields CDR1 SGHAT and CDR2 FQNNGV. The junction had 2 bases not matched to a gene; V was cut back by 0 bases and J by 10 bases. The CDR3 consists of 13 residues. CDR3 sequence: CASSLDPGGEQFF. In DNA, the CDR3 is TGTGCCAGCAGCTTAGATCCGGGAGGGGAGCAGTTCTTC. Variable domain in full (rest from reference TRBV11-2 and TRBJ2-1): EAGVAQSPRYKIIEKRQSVAFWCNPISGHATLYWYQQILGQGPKLLIQFQNNGVVDDSQLPKDRFSAERLKGVDSTLKIQPAKLEDSAVYLCASSLDPGGEQFFGPGTRLTVL.